These 4 T cell receptor beta chains originate from one sample sequenced in a study of shared clonotypes between healthy human individuals. Clones were read by immunoSEQ multiplex PCR, and TCRdb kept only the in-frame ones, dropping some. The top ten hold roughly an eighth of the sample, which has about 480,000 clones, about 75% seen once. Source material: PBMCs. These TCRs come from a woman aged 40 to 49 in good health. Some clones in this sample may be carry-over from other donors' samples.

This clone was seen repeatedly, ten times or more. This chain joins TRBV7-8 and TRBJ2-7; 9 nucleotides match TRBD2. In germline, CDR1 is SGHVS, CDR2 FQNEAQ. Germline trimming cut 1 base from V and 6 bases from J; bases unmatched to any gene: 7. The CDR3 loop spans 15 amino acids. CDR3 region: CASSLGGSGRSEQYF. CDR3 in DNA: TGTGCCAGCAGCTTAGGGGGTAGCGGGAGATCCGAGCAGTACTTC.

This clone has just a few counts. The chain carries TRBV7-9 and TRBJ2-3; the match to TRBD2 covers 7 bases. CDR3 size: 15 residues. J was trimmed by 3 bases and V by 6 bases; bases with no gene match: 9. Germline loops: CDR1 SEHNR, CDR2 FQNEAQ (reference sequence). The CDR3 region is CASRAGTGGTDTQYF. DNA of the CDR3: TGTGCCAGCAGAGCCGGGACGGGAGGAACAGATACGCAGTATTTT. Full variable domain (outside the CDR3, taken from reference TRBV7-9 and TRBJ2-3): DTGVSQNPRHKITKRGQNVTFRCDPISEHNRLYWYRQTLGQGPEFLTYFQNEAQLEKSRLLSDRFSAERPKGSFSTLEIQRTEQGDSAMYLCASRAGTGGTDTQYFGPGTRLTVL.

The chain couples TRBV27 to TRBJ1-3; 7 bases fit TRBD1. The CDR3 is made up of 14 amino acids. The V gene's germline CDR1 is MNHEY and CDR2 SMNVEV (reference sequence). V lost 9 bases, J lost 0 bases, and 5 bases stayed unmatched. The CDR3 sequence is CASRTGASGNTIYF. The CDR3 nucleotides read TGTGCCAGTCGTACAGGGGCCTCTGGAAACACCATATATTTT.

The rearrangement links TRBV7-6 to TRBJ1-1, with TRBD1 identical over 7 bases. This CDR3 comprises 15 residues. Germline trimming cut 5 bases from V and 1 base from J; bases unmatched to any gene: 7. Germline V lookup: CDR1 SGHVS, CDR2 FNYEAQ. CDR3 sequence reads: CASSPTTGTNTEAFF. DNA of the CDR3: TGTGCCAGCAGCCCTACGACAGGGACGAACACTGAAGCTTTCTTT.